The 21 T cell receptor beta chains below all came from one sample that was sequenced in a study of technical replicates of blood from several donors. Method: immunoSEQ multiplex PCR; TCRdb's copy keeps in-frame clones and lacks some. This table holds 50,000 to 60,000 clones, 91% found once. Sequencing input: PBMCs. The receptors stem from a human donor in good health. Some clones in this sample may be carry-over from other donors' samples.

This chain connects TRBV9 to TRBJ1-1; D is unclear. This CDR3 is 14 amino acids long. V gave up 0 bases and J gave up 4 bases, with 10 bases separating them. Germline V gives CDR1 SGDLS, CDR2 YYNGEE. CDR3 sequence: CASSVVPGSTEAFF. CDR3 nucleotides: TGTGCCAGCAGCGTAGTCCCCGGGAGCACTGAAGCTTTCTTT.

The chain joins TRBV4-2 to TRBJ2-3, with TRBD2 matching 11 bases. V gave up 1 base and J gave up 6 bases; unmatched junction bases: 6. Germline V gene sequence: CDR1 LGHNA, CDR2 YNFKEQ. The CDR3 contains 16 residues. CDR3 sequence: CASSQATSGIPDTQYF. In DNA form, the CDR3 reads TGTGCCAGCAGCCAAGCGACTAGCGGGATCCCCGATACGCAGTATTTT.

The chain recombines TRBV2 with TRBJ2-7; D remains ambiguous. In germline, CDR1 is SNHLY, CDR2 FYNNEI. The CDR3 totals 15 residues. V lost 7 bases, J lost 0 bases, and 16 bases lay in between. The CDR3 DNA is TGTGCCAGCACCTCAGGTGGCTCCCGCTCCTACGAGCAGTACTTC. This translates into CASTSGGSRSYEQYF.

For the CDR3, the DNA is TGTGCCAGCAGGCAGGACAGGGGGGCGCATGGCTACACCTTC. It encodes CASRQDRGAHGYTF. This sequence joins TRBV5-5 and TRBJ1-2; 10 bases map to TRBD1. The junction had 7 bases not matched to a gene; V was cut back by 5 bases and J by 6 bases. Looked up from germline, CDR1 is SGHKS and CDR2 is YYEKEE (reference sequence). This CDR3 has 14 residues.

This chain uses TRBV30 with TRBJ1-2, with TRBD1 matching over 9 bases. There are 13 residues in the CDR3. With 4 bases clipped from V and 6 bases from J, the junction kept 6 bases outside the gene matches. Germline assignment: CDR1 GTSNPN and CDR2 SVGIG (reference sequence). The CDR3: CAWTLQGANGYTF. The CDR3 nucleotides are TGTGCCTGGACTTTACAGGGGGCGAATGGCTACACCTTC.

V and J are TRBV19 and TRBJ2-3, with D possibly matching TRBD2 (6 bases). The CDR3 has 14 amino acids. The V end was cut by 1 base, the J end by 2 bases, with 7 bases between. Germline V gives CDR1 LNHDA, CDR2 SQIVND (reference sequence). CDR3: CASSIGRDTDTQYF. The CDR3 DNA reads TGTGCCAGTAGTATAGGGAGGGACACAGATACGCAGTATTTT.

The chain combines TRBV5-1 with TRBJ1-2, with 11 positions matching TRBD1. The ends lost 3 bases at V and 2 bases at J; junction bases unmatched: 3. This CDR3 region has 15 residues. Germline-derived CDR1 and CDR2 are SGHRS and YFSETQ. This CDR3 reads CASSWGTGGNYGYTF. In DNA, the CDR3 is TGCGCCAGCAGCTGGGGGACAGGGGGGAACTATGGCTACACCTTC.

This clone was counted once. The rearrangement joins TRBV4-2 to TRBJ2-7; D unclear. V gave up 0 bases and J gave up 6 bases, with 6 bases separating them. The germline gives CDR1 LGHNA, CDR2 YNFKEQ. This CDR3 contains 12 residues. The CDR3, as DNA: TGTGCCAGCAGCCAAGATCTGAGCGAGCAGTACTTC. This gives the protein CASSQDLSEQYF.

The chain links TRBV29-1 to TRBJ2-3; 12 bases match TRBD2. Looked up from germline, CDR1 is SQVTM and CDR2 is ANQGSEA. Trimming at V came to 8 bases and at J to 6 bases, leaving 12 bases not matched to a gene. The CDR3 loop spans 15 amino acids. This CDR3 reads CSTRTSGTERDTQYF. The CDR3 bases are TGCAGCACAAGGACTAGCGGGACGGAGAGGGATACGCAGTATTTT.

V and J are TRBV27 and TRBJ2-2; 11 positions match TRBD1. In germline, CDR1 is MNHEY, CDR2 SMNVEV (reference sequence). V was pared by 4 bases and J by 7 bases, with 5 bases of the junction left unmatched. CDR3 length: 15 residues. The CDR3 loop is CASSSGQGAFGELFF. DNA for the CDR3: TGTGCCAGCAGTTCAGGACAGGGGGCATTCGGGGAGCTGTTTTTT.

The V gene is TRBV7-6, the J gene TRBJ2-1, with 8 bases that match TRBD2. Germline CDR1 reads SGHVS; CDR2 reads FNYEAQ. This CDR3 is built from 16 residues. With 5 bases clipped from V and 6 bases from J, the junction kept 12 bases outside the gene matches. CDR3 sequence reads: CASSLTSRTSSNEQFF. Here the CDR3 DNA reads TGTGCCAGCAGCCTTACCTCCCGGACTAGCTCCAATGAGCAGTTCTTC. Looking up the rest from reference TRBV7-6 and TRBJ2-1 gives the full variable domain: GAGVSQSPRYKVTKRGQDVALRCDPISGHVSLYWYRQALGQGPEFLTYFNYEAQQDKSGLPNDRFSAERPEGSISTLTIQRTEQRDSAMYRCASSLTSRTSSNEQFFGPGTRLTVL.

The chain has TRBV6-6 and TRBJ1-1; a weak D match, TRBD1 (5 bases). V dropped 7 bases and J dropped 7 bases, with 10 bases sitting between them. This CDR3 spans 11 amino acids. CDR1 is MNHNY, CDR2 SVGAGI, per germline (reference sequence). The CDR3 loop reads CASIRGREAFF. CDR3 bases: TGTGCCAGCATTAGGGGTCGTGAAGCTTTCTTT.

V and J are TRBV5-4 and TRBJ1-1; D not resolved. Germline V lookup: CDR1 SGHNT, CDR2 YYREEE (reference sequence). V shed 2 bases and J shed 4 bases, with 12 bases lying between them. The CDR3 spans 14 residues. The CDR3, as DNA: TGTGCCAGCAGCTTAAGAGGCGGCACCACTGAAGCTTTCTTT. Protein product: CASSLRGGTTEAFF.

The chain uses TRBV7-3 and TRBJ2-5, with 14 bases identical to TRBD2. Trimming cost V 5 bases and J 3 bases; bases outside gene matches: 2. Germline V CDR1 and CDR2: SGHTA, FQGTGA. The CDR3 length is 15 residues. The chain's CDR3 is CASSPGLAGEETQYF. CDR3 sequence (DNA): TGTGCCAGCAGCCCGGGACTAGCGGGAGAAGAGACCCAGTACTTC. The variable domain in full, with the rest retrieved from reference TRBV7-3 and TRBJ2-5, is GAGVSQTPSNKVTEKGKYVELRCDPISGHTALYWYRQSLGQGPEFLIYFQGTGAADDSGLPNDRFFAVRPEGSVSTLKIQRTERGDSAVYLCASSPGLAGEETQYFGPGTRLLVL.

The rearrangement joins TRBV30 to TRBJ1-2; 11 nucleotides match TRBD1. The ends lost 2 bases at V and 4 bases at J; junction bases unmatched: 3. CDR3 length: 14 amino acids. Germline CDR1 reads GTSNPN; CDR2 reads SVGIG (reference sequence). The CDR3 bases are TGTGCCTGGAGTAGAGGGACAGGGGGCTATGGCTACACCTTC. Translating it yields CAWSRGTGGYGYTF.

The CDR3 loop reads CAISDNPRGGEQYF. CDR3 nucleotide sequence: TGTGCCATCAGTGACAACCCTCGGGGGGGGGAGCAGTACTTC. This rearrangement joins TRBV10-3 to TRBJ2-7; 8 positions match TRBD2. This CDR3 is 14 amino acids long. The germline V gene encodes CDR1 ENHRY and CDR2 SYGVKD. V shed 3 bases, J shed 7 bases, and the junction held 8 bases outside the gene matches.

The chain employs TRBV7-3 and TRBJ2-3; 8 nucleotides match TRBD2. The V gene end was trimmed by 5 bases and the J gene end by 2 bases; junction bases not matched to a gene: 9. The V gene's germline CDR1 is SGHTA and CDR2 FQGTGA. This CDR3 contains 16 residues. The CDR3 sequence is CASSIRVAGNTDTQYF. The CDR3 DNA follows: TGTGCCAGCAGCATCCGAGTAGCGGGAAACACAGATACGCAGTATTTT.

CDR3 residues: CASSLDSNTGELFF. DNA of the CDR3: TGTGCCAGCAGCTTAGACTCGAACACCGGGGAGCTGTTTTTT. The chain carries TRBV7-8 and TRBJ2-2; the D is unclear. The ends were cut back, 1 base at V and 0 bases at J, with 3 bases in the middle. Per the germline V gene, CDR1 is SGHVS and CDR2 is FQNEAQ. The CDR3 covers 14 residues.

The V call is TRBV7-9, the J call TRBJ2-7, with 7 bases aligning to TRBD1. This CDR3 spans 14 amino acids. Trimming removed 5 bases from V and 0 bases from J; junction bases left unmatched: 4. CDR1 is SEHNR, CDR2 FQNEAQ, per germline (reference sequence). This chain's CDR3 is CASSPGQSSYEQYF. In nucleotides, the CDR3 is TGTGCCAGCAGCCCGGGACAGAGCTCCTACGAGCAGTACTTC.

The J gene is TRBJ2-7, the V gene TRBV11-2, with D unclear. Germline V CDR1 and CDR2: SGHAT, FQNNGV. The CDR3 spans 11 residues. The V end was cut by 5 bases, the J end by 3 bases, with 5 bases between. Here the CDR3 DNA reads TGTGCCAGCAGCCTCCTCTACGAGCAGTACTTC. Its protein product is CASSLLYEQYF.

The J gene is TRBJ1-1, the V gene TRBV7-9; tentative D call: TRBD1 (6 bases). The CDR3 spans 11 residues. The germline CDR1 and CDR2 sequences are SEHNR and FQNEAQ (reference sequence). Trimming shortened V by 8 bases and J by 10 bases, and 14 bases separated the two germline ends. CDR3 DNA: TGTGCCAGCCACAGGGAAGGGGGAGCTTTCTTT. The encoded protein is CASHREGGAFF.